These T cell receptor beta chains were read from a single sample in a study of CD8 T cells in ankylosing spondylitis. TCRdb fed the 5' RACE reads into MiXCR, producing one record per CDR3 protein. The profile covers around 770,000 distinct CDR3 sequences, with about 11% appearing a single time and 0.51% taken by the ten largest. The sample consisted of blood, either unsorted or a sorted T cell fraction (not recorded which). The receptors derive from a male donor with ankylosing spondylitis. Each CDR3 is given with its conserved first and last residue. Each record gives: D gene, clone size, V gene, J gene, CDR3 length, CDR3 protein, CDR3 DNA. The D gene is left open where the match is weak. Some rows have no size entry. The others give once, few or many, or a class for an expanded clone.

D gene: NA; clone size: few; V gene: TRBV29-1; J gene: TRBJ2-5; CDR3 length: 13; CDR3 protein: CSVEKAVQETQYF; CDR3 DNA: TGCAGCGTTGAGAAGGCAGTACAAGAGACCCAGTACTTC
D gene: NA; clone size: NA; V gene: TRBV7-2; J gene: TRBJ2-7; CDR3 length: 14; CDR3 protein: CASSLAADIYEQYF; CDR3 DNA: TGTGCCAGCAGCTTAGCCGCTGACATTTACGAGCAGTACTTC
D gene: TRBD2; clone size: few; V gene: TRBV6-5; J gene: TRBJ2-1; CDR3 length: 16; CDR3 protein: CASSYGGRRAYNEQFF; CDR3 DNA: TGTGCCAGCAGTTACGGCGGGAGGAGAGCCTACAATGAGCAGTTCTTC
D gene: NA; clone size: NA; V gene: TRBV6-2/TRBV6-3; J gene: TRBJ2-3; CDR3 length: 15; CDR3 protein: CASSVRGASTDTQYF; CDR3 DNA: TGTGCCAGCAGTGTCCGCGGTGCTAGCACAGATACGCAGTATTTT
D gene: NA; clone size: NA; V gene: TRBV6-5; J gene: TRBJ1-1; CDR3 length: 14; CDR3 protein: CASSYHSSGPEAFF; CDR3 DNA: TGTGCCAGCAGTTACCATTCGTCAGGTCCTGAAGCTTTCTTT
D gene: NA; clone size: few; V gene: TRBV28; J gene: TRBJ2-5; CDR3 length: 15; CDR3 protein: CASSLSQGWRETQYF; CDR3 DNA: TGTGCCAGCAGTTTATCTCAGGGGTGGCGAGAGACCCAGTACTTC
D gene: NA; clone size: NA; V gene: TRBV20-1; J gene: TRBJ2-1; CDR3 length: 16; CDR3 protein: CSARPLDPSSYNEQFF; CDR3 DNA: TGCAGTGCTAGACCCCTCGACCCGAGCTCCTACAATGAGCAGTTCTTC
D gene: TRBD1; clone size: many; V gene: TRBV5-6; J gene: TRBJ2-1; CDR3 length: 15; CDR3 protein: CASSSPGQGYNEQFF; CDR3 DNA: TGTGCCAGCAGCTCCCCGGGACAGGGTTACAATGAGCAGTTCTTC
D gene: NA; clone size: few; V gene: TRBV20-1; J gene: TRBJ2-2; CDR3 length: 13; CDR3 protein: CSARDPKVFGLFF; CDR3 DNA: TGCAGTGCTAGAGATCCTAAAGTGTTTGGGCTGTTTTTT
D gene: NA; clone size: many; V gene: TRBV20-1; J gene: TRBJ2-3; CDR3 length: 13; CDR3 protein: CSARIGSTDTQYF; CDR3 DNA: TGCAGTGCTAGGATCGGGAGCACAGATACGCAGTATTTT
D gene: NA; clone size: few; V gene: TRBV10-3; J gene: TRBJ2-5; CDR3 length: 15; CDR3 protein: CAISPFGPAQETQYF; CDR3 DNA: TGTGCCATCAGTCCTTTCGGACCCGCGCAAGAGACCCAGTACTTC
D gene: NA; clone size: NA; V gene: TRBV27; J gene: TRBJ1-2; CDR3 length: 13; CDR3 protein: CASKTGTLEGYTF; CDR3 DNA: TGTGCCAGCAAAACCGGGACACTCGAGGGCTACACCTTC
D gene: NA; clone size: NA; V gene: TRBV10-3; J gene: TRBJ2-7; CDR3 length: 11; CDR3 protein: CATSENGEQYF; CDR3 DNA: TGTGCCACAAGCGAAAACGGCGAGCAGTACTTC
D gene: NA; clone size: few; V gene: TRBV7-2; J gene: TRBJ1-1; CDR3 length: 16; CDR3 protein: CASSPTGQHMNTEAFF; CDR3 DNA: TGTGCCAGCAGCCCGACAGGACAGCATATGAACACTGAAGCTTTCTTT
D gene: NA; clone size: many; V gene: TRBV20-1; J gene: TRBJ2-7; CDR3 length: 14; CDR3 protein: CSARGNVGSYEQYF; CDR3 DNA: TGCAGTGCTAGAGGGAACGTCGGCTCCTACGAGCAGTACTTC
D gene: NA; clone size: few; V gene: TRBV6-1; J gene: TRBJ2-3; CDR3 length: 14; CDR3 protein: CASSETSRTDTQYF; CDR3 DNA: TGTGCCAGCAGTGAGACTTCCCGCACAGATACGCAGTATTTT
D gene: TRBD1; clone size: NA; V gene: TRBV7-9; J gene: TRBJ2-3; CDR3 length: 15; CDR3 protein: CASSFTGVSTDTQYF; CDR3 DNA: TGTGCCAGCAGCTTTACAGGGGTTAGCACAGATACGCAGTATTTT
D gene: NA; clone size: few; V gene: TRBV10-3; J gene: TRBJ1-4; CDR3 length: 13; CDR3 protein: CAIKHGEFEKLFF; CDR3 DNA: TGTGCCATCAAACATGGGGAATTTGAAAAACTGTTTTTT
D gene: TRBD1; clone size: NA; V gene: TRBV10-3; J gene: TRBJ1-2; CDR3 length: 16; CDR3 protein: CAISAAGQDGGYGYTF; CDR3 DNA: TGTGCCATCAGCGCCGCTGGACAGGACGGCGGCTATGGCTACACCTTC
D gene: NA; clone size: few; V gene: TRBV5-5; J gene: TRBJ2-7; CDR3 length: 16; CDR3 protein: CASSMGWQGLFGQQYF; CDR3 DNA: TGTGCCAGCAGCATGGGGTGGCAGGGCCTATTTGGTCAGCAGTACTTC
D gene: NA; clone size: few; V gene: TRBV4-3; J gene: TRBJ1-2; CDR3 length: 14; CDR3 protein: CASSQARLNYGYTF; CDR3 DNA: TGCGCCAGCAGCCAAGCACGACTTAACTATGGCTACACCTTC
D gene: TRBD2; clone size: NA; V gene: TRBV7-7; J gene: TRBJ2-1; CDR3 length: 17; CDR3 protein: CASSLGQSSGGYNEQFF; CDR3 DNA: TGTGCTAGCAGCTTAGGGCAGTCCAGCGGGGGTTACAATGAGCAGTTCTTC
D gene: TRBD2; clone size: few; V gene: TRBV5-1; J gene: TRBJ2-2; CDR3 length: 17; CDR3 protein: CASSLPLAAANTGELFF; CDR3 DNA: TGCGCCAGCAGCTTACCCCTAGCGGCCGCGAACACCGGGGAGCTGTTTTTT
D gene: TRBD1; clone size: many; V gene: TRBV7-9; J gene: TRBJ2-7; CDR3 length: 15; CDR3 protein: CASSGFRDRGYEQYF; CDR3 DNA: TGTGCCAGCAGCGGATTCCGGGACAGGGGCTACGAGCAGTACTTC
D gene: NA; clone size: many; V gene: TRBV10-3; J gene: TRBJ2-3; CDR3 length: 12; CDR3 protein: CAISEFRDTQYF; CDR3 DNA: TGTGCCATCAGTGAGTTCAGGGATACGCAGTATTTT
D gene: NA; clone size: NA; V gene: TRBV7-7; J gene: TRBJ2-3; CDR3 length: 15; CDR3 protein: CASSLEANYRSTQYF; CDR3 DNA: TGTGCTAGCAGCTTAGAGGCCAACTACCGGAGTACGCAGTATTTT
D gene: NA; clone size: few; V gene: TRBV20-1; J gene: TRBJ2-5; CDR3 length: 13; CDR3 protein: CSASGSLQETQYF; CDR3 DNA: TGCAGTGCTAGTGGGTCCTTACAAGAGACCCAGTACTTC
D gene: NA; clone size: few; V gene: TRBV20-1; J gene: TRBJ1-5; CDR3 length: 14; CDR3 protein: CSAAQTGDDQPQHF; CDR3 DNA: TGCAGTGCTGCCCAGACAGGTGATGATCAGCCCCAGCATTTT
D gene: NA; clone size: NA; V gene: TRBV18; J gene: TRBJ2-7; CDR3 length: 14; CDR3 protein: CASSSTGGAYEQYF; CDR3 DNA: TGTGCCAGCTCCTCAACCGGTGGGGCCTACGAGCAGTACTTC
D gene: NA; clone size: many; V gene: TRBV20-1; J gene: TRBJ2-1; CDR3 length: 15; CDR3 protein: CSARGRAYSYNEQFF; CDR3 DNA: TGCAGTGCTAGGGGGCGGGCCTACTCCTACAATGAGCAGTTCTTC
D gene: NA; clone size: NA; V gene: TRBV2; J gene: TRBJ2-7; CDR3 length: 12; CDR3 protein: CASTKGGYEQYF; CDR3 DNA: TGTGCCAGCACGAAAGGGGGCTACGAGCAGTACTTC